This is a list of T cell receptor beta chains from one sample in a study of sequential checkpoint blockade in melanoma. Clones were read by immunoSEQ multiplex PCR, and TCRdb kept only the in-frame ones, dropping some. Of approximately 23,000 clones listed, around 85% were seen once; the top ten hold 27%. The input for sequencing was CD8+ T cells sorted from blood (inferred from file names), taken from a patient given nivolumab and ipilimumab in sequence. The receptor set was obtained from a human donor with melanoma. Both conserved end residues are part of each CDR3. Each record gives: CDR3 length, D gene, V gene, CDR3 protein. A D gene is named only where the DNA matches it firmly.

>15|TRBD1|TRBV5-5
CATRQGAGSNYGYTF
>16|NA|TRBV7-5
CARSPGTSGSPHEQYF
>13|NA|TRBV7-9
CASSLGEGTEAFF
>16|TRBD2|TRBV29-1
CSVRGTSGRTSYEQYF
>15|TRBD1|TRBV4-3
CASRRAPGQGGEQYF
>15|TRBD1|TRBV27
CASSLNRQGAYEQYF
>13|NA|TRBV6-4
CATPPTANYGYTF
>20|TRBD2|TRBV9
CASSVGGTSGRALNTGELFF
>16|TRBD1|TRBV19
CASSPGPTGASYEQYF
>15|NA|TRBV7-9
CASSPWRWGRYEQYF
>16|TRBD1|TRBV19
CASSKRPGQGDYEQYF
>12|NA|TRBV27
CASKGVRETQYF
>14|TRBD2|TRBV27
CASSPRLAGPEQFF
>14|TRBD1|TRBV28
CASSALRGRDGYTF
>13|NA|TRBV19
CASNSRETDTQYF
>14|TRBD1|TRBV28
CASSFQGQGAGQYF
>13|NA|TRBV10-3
CAIRAGATYEQYF
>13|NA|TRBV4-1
CASSQGNNQPQHF
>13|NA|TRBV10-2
CASSESPQTGQYF
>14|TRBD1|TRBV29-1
CSVLDRGSNQPQHF
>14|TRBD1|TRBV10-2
CASTDTGESYEQYF
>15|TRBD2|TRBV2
CASSLAGGRTGELFF
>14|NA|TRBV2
CASSPWEGAYEQYF
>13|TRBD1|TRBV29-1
CSVRDRANYGYTF
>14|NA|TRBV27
CASSLSTGNYEQYF
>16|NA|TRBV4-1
CASSQDRGSPPQPQHF
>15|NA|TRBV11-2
CASSQPSGGRETQYF
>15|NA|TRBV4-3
CASSQAWTMNTEAFF
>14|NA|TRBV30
CAWSFDRNGDTQYF
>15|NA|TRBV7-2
CASSLGPIPPYEQYF
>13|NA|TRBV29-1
CSVPGVITDTQYF
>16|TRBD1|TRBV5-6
CASSFRTGGQTYEQYF
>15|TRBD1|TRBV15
CATRSRDSSNQPQHF
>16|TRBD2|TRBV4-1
CASSSLTSGRLYEQYF
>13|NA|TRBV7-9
CASSAGVDYGYTF
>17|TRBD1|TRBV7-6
CASSLGPGQRNTGELFF
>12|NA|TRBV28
CASQITPAEAFF
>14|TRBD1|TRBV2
CASSSRQGGFGYTF
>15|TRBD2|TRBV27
CASSLSGGTYNEQFF
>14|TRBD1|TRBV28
CASSTGTGHYEQYF
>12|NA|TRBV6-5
CATTRGTGELFF
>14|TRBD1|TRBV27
CASTRTGSFEKLFF
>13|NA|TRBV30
CAWSLGGWTEAFF
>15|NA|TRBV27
CASSFVSGLPETQYF
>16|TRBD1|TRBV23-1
CASSFDRGRGTGELFF
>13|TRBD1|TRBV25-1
CASSGGQVPEQYF
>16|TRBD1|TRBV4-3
CASSQDRTGRTDTQYF
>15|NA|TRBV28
CATTPQAGRINEQYF
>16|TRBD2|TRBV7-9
CASSLAGGGAMDEQFF
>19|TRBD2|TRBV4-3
CASSHGRGATSGDPYEQYF
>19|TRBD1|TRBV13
CASSPHLWGQGTTNYGYTF
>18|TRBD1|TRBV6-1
CASSEWRGGDRVAGELFF
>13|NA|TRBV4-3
CASSPRGSYEQYF
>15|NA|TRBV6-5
CASMVTEGLNTEAFF
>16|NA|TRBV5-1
CASSPSDSLSYNEQFF